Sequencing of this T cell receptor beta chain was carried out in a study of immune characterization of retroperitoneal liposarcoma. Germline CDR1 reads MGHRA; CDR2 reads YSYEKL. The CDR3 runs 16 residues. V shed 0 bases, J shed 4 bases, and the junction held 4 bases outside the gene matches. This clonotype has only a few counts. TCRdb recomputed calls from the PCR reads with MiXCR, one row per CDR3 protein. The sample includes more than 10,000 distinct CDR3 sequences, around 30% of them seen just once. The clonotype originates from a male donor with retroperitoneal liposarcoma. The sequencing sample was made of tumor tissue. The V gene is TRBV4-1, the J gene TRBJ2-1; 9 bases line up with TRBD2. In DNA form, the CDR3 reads TGCGCCAGCAGCCAAGAAACAGCGGGGGGATACAATGAGCAGTTCTTC. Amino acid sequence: CASSQETAGGYNEQFF.